The 11 T cell receptor beta chains below were found in one sample sequenced in a study of early T cells in non-severe SARS-CoV-2 infection. TCRdb used MiXCR to reprocess the 5' RACE reads, holding one entry per CDR3 protein. The repertoire holds more than 80,000 distinct CDR3 sequences, with about 15% as singletons. Sequenced: whole blood. The receptors originated from an adult who was a healthcare worker with PCR-confirmed SARS-CoV-2 infection or an uninfected control (not recorded which).

The sample holds a few counts of this clonotype. J is TRBJ1-1 and V is TRBV29-1; D unclear. Germline V gives CDR1 SQVTM, CDR2 ANQGSEA. V lost 2 bases to trimming and J lost 8 bases, with 9 bases between them. The CDR3 is 11 amino acids. This CDR3 is CSVEQTAEAFF. In DNA form, the CDR3 reads TGCAGCGTTGAACAGACTGCCGAAGCTTTCTTT.

The table lists this clonotype with a few counts. This sequence joins TRBV28 and TRBJ2-3; D remains ambiguous. The CDR3 runs to 15 residues. V dropped 5 bases and J dropped 2 bases, with 14 bases sitting between them. Germline V gives CDR1 MDHEN, CDR2 SYDVKM. This chain's CDR3 is CASSPTPAHTDTQYF. CDR3 DNA: TGTGCCAGCAGTCCCACTCCAGCGCACACAGATACGCAGTATTTT.

V is TRBV9 and J is TRBJ2-7; tentatively, D is TRBD2 (5 bases). CDR1 and CDR2 from the germline V gene are SGDLS and YYNGEE. The CDR3 contains 14 residues. Trimming took off 4 bases at V and 5 bases at J, with 16 bases between the two ends. CDR3 protein: CASSLGAVADEQYF. CDR3 nucleotides: TGTGCCAGCAGCTTGGGAGCGGTTGCCGACGAGCAGTACTTC.

This clonotype has only one observation. The CDR3 DNA is TGTGCCAGCAGCACGACCCAAGAGACCCAGTACTTC. Protein sequence: CASSTTQETQYF. This rearrangement joins TRBV28 to TRBJ2-5, with D uncertain. Germline CDR1 is MDHEN and CDR2 is SYDVKM. V was pared by 6 bases and J by 1 base, with 6 bases between. This CDR3 region has 12 residues.

The chain uses TRBV28 and TRBJ2-7; D might be TRBD1 (5 bases). Trimming pared 3 bases from V and 5 bases from J, leaving 20 bases between. Germline V gene data show CDR1 as MDHEN and CDR2 as SYDVKM. The CDR3 has 16 residues. In DNA form, the CDR3 reads TGTGCCAGCAGTTTCGTGTCGGCAGGGAAGGTCCACGAGCAGTACTTC. Residues: CASSFVSAGKVHEQYF.

This clonotype was found many times. The genes are TRBV7-9 and TRBJ2-5; D unresolved. From germline, CDR1 is SEHNR and CDR2 FQNEAQ (reference sequence). V lost 4 bases and J lost 5, with 14 bases in between. The CDR3 length is 14 residues. CDR3 coding DNA: TGTGCCAGCAGCTCACCCCAGGTCCCCGAGACCCAGTACTTC. Amino acid sequence: CASSSPQVPETQYF.

The gene calls are TRBV6-2 or TRBV6-3 and TRBJ1-1; the D gene is possibly TRBD1 (5 bases). V lost 0 bases to trimming and J lost 1 base, with 9 bases between them. Germline CDR1 MNHEY, CDR2 SVGEGT. This CDR3 has 15 amino acids. The CDR3 coding sequence is TGTGCCAGCAGTTACTCACAGGCCGGGAACACTGAAGCTTTCTTT. Translating gives CASSYSQAGNTEAFF.

The CDR3 nucleotides are TGTGCCAGCAGGGGGGACAACTATGGCTACACCTTC. This sequence encodes CASRGDNYGYTF. J is TRBJ1-2 and V is TRBV12-3 or TRBV12-4; a possible D gene is TRBD1 (5 bases). The CDR3 sequence is 12 residues long. The V and J ends lost 6 bases and 2 bases respectively, with 7 bases between them.

This clonotype has just a few counts. The genes are TRBV20-1 and TRBJ1-6; possible D gene TRBD1, 6 bases. This CDR3 is built from 13 residues. Germline CDR1 reads DFQATT; CDR2 reads SNEGSKA (reference sequence). The CDR3 DNA is TGCAGCGCTCAGGGGACGGTGAATTCACCCCTCCACTTT. Translated, it gives CSAQGTVNSPLHF.

V and J are TRBV10-3 and TRBJ1-6, with D unclear. V was cut by 3 bases and J by 3 bases, with 0 bases left in between. Germline CDR1 reads ENHRY; CDR2 reads SYGVKD. This CDR3 has 12 residues. In DNA form, the CDR3 reads TGTGCCATCAGTGACTATAATTCACCCCTCCACTTT. Translated, it gives CAISDYNSPLHF.

The V call is TRBV2, the J call TRBJ2-3, with D perhaps TRBD2 (6 bases). The germline gives CDR1 SNHLY, CDR2 FYNNEI. CDR3 length equals 15 residues. Trimming took off 6 bases at V and 3 bases at J, with 16 bases between the two ends. The CDR3 here is CASRAWGVKTDTQYF. CDR3 sequence (DNA): TGTGCCAGCAGAGCCTGGGGGGTAAAGACAGATACGCAGTATTTT.